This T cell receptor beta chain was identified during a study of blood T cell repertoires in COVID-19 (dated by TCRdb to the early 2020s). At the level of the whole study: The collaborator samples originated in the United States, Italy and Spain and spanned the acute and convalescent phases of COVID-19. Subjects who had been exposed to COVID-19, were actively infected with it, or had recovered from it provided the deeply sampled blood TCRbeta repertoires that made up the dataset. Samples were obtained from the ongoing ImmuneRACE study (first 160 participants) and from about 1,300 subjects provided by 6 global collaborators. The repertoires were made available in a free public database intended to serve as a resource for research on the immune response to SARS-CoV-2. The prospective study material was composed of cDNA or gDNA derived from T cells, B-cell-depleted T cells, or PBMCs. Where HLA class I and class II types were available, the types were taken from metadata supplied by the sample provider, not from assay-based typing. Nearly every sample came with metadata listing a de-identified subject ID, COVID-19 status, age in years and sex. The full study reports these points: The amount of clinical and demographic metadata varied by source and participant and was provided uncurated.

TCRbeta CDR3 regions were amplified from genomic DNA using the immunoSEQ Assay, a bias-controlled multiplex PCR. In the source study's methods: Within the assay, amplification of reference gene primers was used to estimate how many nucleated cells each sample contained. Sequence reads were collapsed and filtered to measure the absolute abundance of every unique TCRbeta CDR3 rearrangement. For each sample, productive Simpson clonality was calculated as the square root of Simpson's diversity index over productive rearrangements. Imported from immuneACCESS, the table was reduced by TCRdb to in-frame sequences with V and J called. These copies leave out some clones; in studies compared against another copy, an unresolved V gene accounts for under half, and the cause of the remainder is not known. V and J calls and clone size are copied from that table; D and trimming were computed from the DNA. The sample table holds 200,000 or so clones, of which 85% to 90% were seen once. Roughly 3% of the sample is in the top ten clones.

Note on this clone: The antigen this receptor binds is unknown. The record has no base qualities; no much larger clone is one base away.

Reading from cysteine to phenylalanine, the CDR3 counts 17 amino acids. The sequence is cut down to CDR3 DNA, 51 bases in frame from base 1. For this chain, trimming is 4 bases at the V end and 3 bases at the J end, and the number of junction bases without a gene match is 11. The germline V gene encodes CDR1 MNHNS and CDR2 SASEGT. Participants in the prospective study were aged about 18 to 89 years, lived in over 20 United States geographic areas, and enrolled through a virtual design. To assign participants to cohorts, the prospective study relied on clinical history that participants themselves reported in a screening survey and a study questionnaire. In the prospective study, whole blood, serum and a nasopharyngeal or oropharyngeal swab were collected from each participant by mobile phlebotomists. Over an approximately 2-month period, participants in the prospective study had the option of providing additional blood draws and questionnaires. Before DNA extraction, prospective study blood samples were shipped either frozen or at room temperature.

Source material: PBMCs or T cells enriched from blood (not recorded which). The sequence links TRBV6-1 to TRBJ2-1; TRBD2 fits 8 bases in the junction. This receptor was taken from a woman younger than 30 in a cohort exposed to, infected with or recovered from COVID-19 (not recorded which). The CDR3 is CASSALTGGLVYNEQFF. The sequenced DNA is TGTGCCAGCAGTGCCCTTACGGGGGGGTTAGTCTACAATGAGCAGTTCTTC.